This note documents a single TCR beta chain sequence. The sample belongs to a study of T-cell reconstitution after alpha-beta-depleted transplantation in children. A library of TCRbeta sequences, prepared with unique molecular identifiers, was generated. MiXCR, run by TCRdb on the PCR reads, gives a single entry per CDR3 protein. Found here are about 610,000 distinct CDR3 sequences, roughly 10% of them singletons; the top ten hold about 4%. Between the trimmed V and J ends, which lost 3 bases and 3 bases, there was a span of 15 bases. The CDR3 runs to 15 residues. Germline lookup yields CDR1 GTSNPN and CDR2 SVGIG (reference sequence).

Sample: PBMCs from the stem cell graft donor, taken from the stem cell graft. The V and J genes are TRBV30 and TRBJ1-5; TRBD1 is a possible D gene (5 bases). The source is a human donor who donated a stem cell graft to a child with acute myeloid leukemia. CDR3 sequence reads: CAWRKRGRYNQPQHF. CDR3 in DNA: TGTGCCTGGAGAAAGAGGGGCAGGTACAATCAGCCCCAGCATTTT. The full variable domain, its missing parts supplied by reference TRBV30 and TRBJ1-5, is SQTIHQWPATLVQPVGSPLSLECTVEGTSNPNLYWYRQAAGRGLQLLFYSVGIGQISSEVPQNLSASRPQDRQFILSSKKLLLSDSGFYLCAWRKRGRYNQPQHFGDGTRLSIL.